Presented here are 29 T cell receptor beta chains from one specimen sequenced in a study of blood T cell repertoires in COVID-19. Method: immunoSEQ multiplex PCR; TCRdb's copy keeps in-frame clones and lacks some. In the table there are more than 150,000 clones, approximately 80% of which are singletons. Sequencing input: PBMCs or T cells enriched from blood (not recorded which). These receptors all stem from a woman in her 50s who had recovered from COVID-19.

The chain links TRBV6-2 or TRBV6-3 to TRBJ1-5; 8 bases match TRBD1. In germline, CDR1 is MNHEY, CDR2 SVGEGT. V lost 5 bases to trimming and J lost 7 bases; unmatched junction nucleotides: 10. The CDR3 contains 15 residues. CDR3 DNA sequence: TGTGCCAGCAGTGACCTCCGGACAGGGAGACAGCCCCAGCATTTT. Translating gives CASSDLRTGRQPQHF.

This clone occurred many times. This chain joins TRBV19 and TRBJ2-5; 8 nucleotides line up with TRBD2. From germline, CDR1 is LNHDA and CDR2 SQIVND (reference sequence). This CDR3 has 14 amino acids. V gave up 1 base and J gave up 9 bases; unmatched junction bases: 7. In DNA, the CDR3 is TGTGCCAGTAGTATAGCGGGAGCGGGGGAAGCCCAGTACTTC. Protein product: CASSIAGAGEAQYF.

The DNA for the CDR3 is TGTGCCAGTTCGACAGATCATTCGAACACTGAAGCTTTCTTT. It yields the protein CASSTDHSNTEAFF. This sequence joins TRBV19 and TRBJ1-1; weak D call: TRBD1 (5 bases). This CDR3 contains 14 residues. In germline, CDR1 is LNHDA, CDR2 SQIVND (reference sequence). Deletions cut 8 bases from V and 1 base from J, with 14 bases between.

This clone was counted a few times. The chain's CDR3 is CASSLTGGGEAFF. The CDR3 DNA sequence: TGTGCCAGTAGCCTAACAGGGGGCGGTGAAGCTTTCTTT. The V and J genes are TRBV19 and TRBJ1-1, with 9 nucleotides matching TRBD1. This CDR3 is built from 13 residues. Germline CDR1 LNHDA, CDR2 SQIVND (reference sequence). The V gene end was trimmed by 6 bases and the J gene end by 7 bases; junction bases not matched to a gene: 6.

V usage is TRBV29-1 and J usage is TRBJ2-1, with 8 bases matching TRBD2. This CDR3 region has 12 residues. J was trimmed by 8 bases and V by 4 bases; bases with no gene match: 4. The germline V gene encodes CDR1 SQVTM and CDR2 ANQGSEA. CDR3 amino acids: CSVAGGAYEQFF. CDR3 bases: TGCAGCGTTGCCGGGGGGGCATATGAGCAGTTCTTC.

The chain recombines TRBV28 with TRBJ1-5; D perhaps matches TRBD1 (6 bases). The germline V gene encodes CDR1 MDHEN and CDR2 SYDVKM. There are 15 residues in the CDR3. V was clipped by 5 bases and J by 7 bases, with 18 bases between them. The CDR3 DNA reads TGTGCCAGCAGTCCAAGGGGGTTGGGTAAACAGCCCCAGCATTTT. It encodes CASSPRGLGKQPQHF.

This chain uses TRBV3-1 (or the pseudogene TRBV3-2) with TRBJ1-2, with D tentatively TRBD1 (5 bases). Germline V gene sequence: CDR1 LGHDT, CDR2 YNNKEL (reference sequence). Trimming removed 2 bases at V and 7 bases at J, with 17 bases between. The CDR3 spans 15 residues. CDR3 in DNA: TGTGCCAGCAGCCAATCCGACGGGGGGGGAGGTGGCTACACCTTC. It specifies CASSQSDGGGGGYTF.

This clone was seen more than once but under ten times. V gene TRBV13 combines with J gene TRBJ2-3; 9 bases agree with TRBD2. The CDR3 covers 18 residues. J gave up 3 bases and V 0 bases, and 10 bases lay outside the gene matches. Germline CDR1 PRHDT, CDR2 FYEKMQ (reference sequence). This CDR3 is CASSLGQSLAGVTDTQYF. The CDR3 region has the DNA TGTGCCAGCAGCTTAGGCCAATCCTTAGCGGGGGTGACAGATACGCAGTATTTT.

The V and J genes are TRBV7-8 and TRBJ2-1, with TRBD2 matching 10 bases. CDR1 SGHVS and CDR2 FQNEAQ come from the germline V gene. The CDR3 totals 20 residues. V trimming: 2 bases; J trimming: 7 bases; junction bases outside the gene matches: 20. The CDR3 loop reads CASSLRRLAGAVTGGNEQFF. DNA of the CDR3: TGTGCCAGCAGCTTACGCAGGCTAGCGGGAGCGGTCACGGGGGGTAATGAGCAGTTCTTC.

V usage is TRBV27 and J usage is TRBJ1-4; 9 positions agree with TRBD1. V lost 3 bases, J lost 6 bases, and 8 bases stayed unmatched. This CDR3 is built from 16 residues. Germline lookup yields CDR1 MNHEY and CDR2 SMNVEV (reference sequence). This CDR3 reads CASSFRAGQGYEKLFF. The DNA of the CDR3 is TGTGCCAGCAGTTTTAGAGCTGGACAGGGGTATGAAAAACTGTTTTTT.

The chain recombines TRBV19 with TRBJ2-1, with D perhaps TRBD1 (6 bases). CDR1 and CDR2 (germline): LNHDA, SQIVND (reference sequence). The CDR3 length is 15 residues. The germline V and J ends were trimmed by 6 bases and 5 bases, with 17 bases remaining between them. The CDR3 sequence is CASRDGQTLDNEQFF. The CDR3 DNA sequence: TGTGCCAGTAGAGACGGACAGACTCTAGACAATGAGCAGTTCTTC.

The chain combines TRBV9 with TRBJ2-7, with 8 bases lining up with TRBD1. Germline CDR1 is SGDLS and CDR2 is YYNGEE. The ends lost 4 bases at V and 4 bases at J; junction bases unmatched: 10. The CDR3 has 15 residues. CDR3 sequence (DNA): TGTGCCAGCAGCCCTCATTCAGGGGGCCTATACGAGCAGTACTTC. It encodes CASSPHSGGLYEQYF. The variable domain in full, completed from reference TRBV9 and TRBJ2-7, reads DSGVTQTPKHLITATGQRVTLRCSPRSGDLSVYWYQQSLDQGLQFLIQYYNGEERAKGNILERFSAQQFPDLHSELNLSSLELGDSALYFCASSPHSGGLYEQYFGPGTRLTVT.

CDR3 DNA: TGCAGCGTTCTAAAGTTAAACGACAGGGGGCGGAATTATGAGCAGTTCTTC. Its translation: CSVLKLNDRGRNYEQFF. The chain carries TRBV29-1 and TRBJ2-1; 10 nucleotides align to TRBD1. Germline V CDR1 and CDR2: SQVTM, ANQGSEA. Trimming took 5 bases from V and 8 from J; bases not matched to a gene: 18. The CDR3 sequence is 17 residues long.

The chain couples TRBV5-1 to TRBJ2-2; perhaps TRBD1 as D (5 bases). Between the trimmed V and J ends, which lost 0 bases and 4 bases, there was a span of 16 bases. The germline gives CDR1 SGHRS, CDR2 YFSETQ. This CDR3 contains 17 residues. DNA for the CDR3: TGCGCCAGCAGCTTGGACGGATGGCAGGGCGGCACCGGGGAGCTGTTTTTT. Its translation: CASSLDGWQGGTGELFF.

This clone was found a few times. For the CDR3, the DNA is TGTGCCAGCAGCCAGGGACAGGGGGCGCGTTCTAATGAAAAACTGTTTTTT. Translation: CASSQGQGARSNEKLFF. The rearrangement uses TRBV5-4 and TRBJ1-4; 12 bases map to TRBD1. J was trimmed by 3 bases and V by 4 bases; bases with no gene match: 7. Germline V gene sequence: CDR1 SGHNT, CDR2 YYREEE (reference sequence). The CDR3 has 17 residues.

The chain carries TRBV27 and TRBJ2-7; tentatively, D is TRBD2 (6 bases). Germline CDR1 reads MNHEY; CDR2 reads SMNVEV (reference sequence). V was shortened by 4 bases and J by 0 bases, with 10 bases between the two germline ends. The length of the CDR3 is 14 residues. CDR3 coding DNA: TGTGCCAGCAGTTCGGGACTGGGCTCCTACGAGCAGTACTTC. As protein: CASSSGLGSYEQYF.

The chain uses TRBV19 and TRBJ1-2; 7 positions agree with TRBD1. Germline trimming cut 6 bases from V and 2 bases from J; bases unmatched to any gene: 9. Germline-derived CDR1 and CDR2 are LNHDA and SQIVND (reference sequence). CDR3 size: 15 residues. CDR3 DNA sequence: TGTGCCAGTAGCTCCCCGGGACAGAGAAACTATGGCTACACCTTC. Residues: CASSSPGQRNYGYTF.

The chain couples TRBV11-2 to TRBJ1-2; possibly TRBD1 for D (5 bases). The CDR3 contains 12 residues. Germline lookup yields CDR1 SGHAT and CDR2 FQNNGV. The ends were cut back, 4 bases at V and 8 bases at J, with 11 bases in the middle. CDR3 coding DNA: TGTGCCAGCAGCTCTTCGACAGCCGGCTACACCTTC. It yields the protein CASSSSTAGYTF.

The chain combines TRBV18 with TRBJ1-4; D might be TRBD1 (5 bases). The length of the CDR3 is 18 residues. Trimming removed 0 bases at V and 0 bases at J, with 14 bases between. Germline CDR1 KGHSH, CDR2 LQKENI. The CDR3 DNA reads as TGTGCCAGCTCACCACCGGTGTCAGGGTTTGCAACTAATGAAAAACTGTTTTTT. It specifies CASSPPVSGFATNEKLFF.

J is TRBJ1-5 and V is TRBV6-1; TRBD1 agrees at 7 bases. Germline CDR1 reads MNHNS; CDR2 reads SASEGT. Trimming removed 2 bases from V and 6 bases from J; junction bases left unmatched: 4. The CDR3 length is 14 residues. The CDR3 is CASSETQGGQPQHF. DNA of the CDR3: TGTGCCAGCAGTGAAACCCAGGGGGGTCAGCCCCAGCATTTT.

The rearrangement joins TRBV19 to TRBJ2-1, with 15 positions matching TRBD2. Germline loops: CDR1 LNHDA, CDR2 SQIVND (reference sequence). V shed 5 bases and J 8 bases; nucleotides not matched to a gene: 4. This CDR3 has 15 amino acids. This CDR3 reads CASSPGLAGGDEQFF. CDR3 nucleotide sequence: TGTGCCAGTAGTCCTGGACTAGCGGGGGGGGATGAGCAGTTCTTC. Combining the CDR3 with reference TRBV19 and TRBJ2-1 gives the whole variable domain DGGITQSPKYLFRKEGQNVTLSCEQNLNHDAMYWYRQDPGQGLRLIYYSQIVNDFQKGDIAEGYSVSREKKESFPLTVTSAQKNPTAFYLCASSPGLAGGDEQFFGPGTRLTVL.

This rearrangement joins TRBV6-5 to TRBJ1-3, with D possibly being TRBD1 (6 bases). Germline loops: CDR1 MNHEY, CDR2 SVGAGI. This CDR3 contains 15 residues. Trimming stripped 6 bases from V and 3 bases from J, with 15 bases between. CDR3 in amino acids: CASRPFGQSGNTIYF. DNA for the CDR3: TGTGCCAGCAGACCGTTCGGACAGAGTGGAAACACCATATATTTT.

This chain connects TRBV5-5 to TRBJ2-5; tentatively, D is TRBD2 (6 bases). This CDR3 is built from 14 residues. The V gene lost 4 bases and the J gene lost 1 base, with 11 bases spanning the gap. From germline, CDR1 is SGHKS and CDR2 YYEKEE (reference sequence). The CDR3 DNA is TGTGCCAGCAGCGCGGGGACGTCCCAAGAGACCCAGTACTTC. This gives the protein CASSAGTSQETQYF.

The V gene is TRBV2, the J gene TRBJ2-2, with TRBD2 identical over 8 bases. V lost 7 bases and J lost 5; bases outside the gene matches: 6. Germline CDR1 and CDR2: SNHLY and FYNNEI. The CDR3 has 14 amino acids. CDR3 DNA sequence: TGTGCCAGCATGGCGGGAGGCCGTACCGGGGAGCTGTTTTTT. This codes for CASMAGGRTGELFF.

The CDR3 loop is CASSKAFLLAPERKTQYF. DNA of the CDR3: TGTGCCAGCAGTAAAGCCTTTTTGTTGGCTCCCGAGCGGAAGACCCAGTACTTC. This chain uses TRBV6-4 with TRBJ2-5, with D tentatively TRBD2 (5 bases). This CDR3 contains 18 residues. Per the germline V gene, CDR1 is MRHNA and CDR2 is SNTAGT. V lost 5 bases and J 6 bases, leaving 28 bases between the germline ends.

CDR3 nucleotide sequence: TGCGCCAGCAGCCAAGATACGCGAGGGAGTGAGGGCTACACCTTC. Protein: CASSQDTRGSEGYTF. V and J are TRBV4-3 and TRBJ1-2, with D unresolved. Germline V gives CDR1 LGHNA, CDR2 YSLEER. The length of the CDR3 is 15 residues. The V end was cut by 0 bases, the J end by 8 bases, with 16 bases between.

This chain joins TRBV3-1 (or the pseudogene TRBV3-2) and TRBJ2-2, with TRBD1 matching over 7 bases. The V segment lost 2 bases and the J segment 9 bases; nucleotides outside the gene matches: 12. Looked up from germline, CDR1 is LGHDT and CDR2 is YNNKEL (reference sequence). The CDR3 extends over 16 amino acids. The CDR3: CASSQFTGTVLRELFF. The CDR3 DNA reads TGTGCCAGCAGCCAATTCACCGGGACAGTCTTGAGGGAGCTGTTTTTT.

The rearrangement uses TRBV19 and TRBJ2-5, with D perhaps matching TRBD2 (6 bases). There are 17 residues in the CDR3. Germline V CDR1 and CDR2: LNHDA, SQIVND (reference sequence). V lost 6 bases to trimming and J lost 1 base, with 21 bases between them. The CDR3 protein is CASSRSFAGKGQETQYF. For the CDR3, the DNA is TGTGCCAGTAGCCGATCTTTCGCGGGGAAGGGCCAAGAGACCCAGTACTTC. The full variable domain, completed using reference TRBV19 and TRBJ2-5, is DGGITQSPKYLFRKEGQNVTLSCEQNLNHDAMYWYRQDPGQGLRLIYYSQIVNDFQKGDIAEGYSVSREKKESFPLTVTSAQKNPTAFYLCASSRSFAGKGQETQYFGPGTRLLVL.

The V and J genes are TRBV10-3 and TRBJ1-2; D may be TRBD1 (5 bases). The CDR3 covers 13 residues. The V gene lost 6 bases and the J gene lost 6 bases, with 14 bases spanning the gap. CDR1 is ENHRY and CDR2 is SYGVKD in the germline V gene. The CDR3 DNA reads TGTGCCATCAGGCAGGGAGGGGACGATGGCTACACCTTC. It encodes CAIRQGGDDGYTF.